The entry below gives a single T cell receptor beta chain sequence along with its context. Many counts were recorded for this clonotype. Its recognized antigen is unknown. No much larger clone is present one base from it, and per-base qualities are unavailable. The library was generated by RACE. This sample was sequenced with a NextSeq 500. Library preparation attached unique molecular identifiers to individual cDNA molecules for quantitative, reproducible TCR counting. Each blood RNA sample was used to sequence both TCR alpha and TCR beta chains. In the authors' own workflow: The median number of TCRs per sample was roughly 100,000, ranging from roughly 20,000 to 700,000. V, J and CDR3 annotation of the TCR reads was carried out using the Decombinator software suite. For the PS versus PT1 abundance plots, all samples were subsampled to the same number of TCRs (28,000). Expanded TCRs were defined as absent before sensitization and observed at least eight times at the 2-week time point. The public reads were reprocessed in TCRdb via fastp at Q25 and MiXCR, keeping in-frame beta chains. Identical CDR3 protein sequences are pooled into one entry, listed with their most common genes and DNA. These V and J calls derive from TCRdb rather than the authors' analysis. This sample lists roughly 92,000 distinct CDR3 sequences; roughly 10% were detected once. Approximately 3.3% of the sample is held by the ten biggest clonotypes.

Taken from cysteine to phenylalanine, the CDR3 has 10 residues. Solely the CDR3 DNA is kept, with 30 bases framed from the first base. At the junction V is shortened by 0 bases and J by 11 bases, with 7 bases in between. According to the germline V gene, CDR1 reads SQVTM and CDR2 reads ANQGSEA. The sample's time point label, decoded: patch test 2, 6 weeks after DPC sensitization. Per the publication, the treatment or condition label means: therapeutic diphenylcyclopropenone sensitization with weekly scalp DPC. At each patch-test visit, blood was drawn before the patch test was applied. To be eligible, patients had to be aged 18 to 70, diagnosed with alopecia and judged suitable for DPC therapy, while pregnant patients were excluded. Total RNA was extracted from unfractionated whole blood collected in Tempus Blood RNA tubes. The entry originates in a study of human T cells and chemical hapten exposure (dated by TCRdb to about 2021). Turning to the overall study: For sensitization, 2% DPC in acetone was applied to a roughly 2 cm by roughly 2 cm area of upper inner arm skin. Weekly therapeutic DPC doses were additionally applied to the scalp of patients throughout the roughly 25-week study period. Patch testing was done on the upper back using Finn chambers containing 0.01% DPC, and results were scored after 6 days according to International Contact Dermatitis Research Group standards. The patient cohort, mostly female, included alopecia areata with under or over 50% scalp involvement, alopecia totalis and alopecia universalis. Libraries were pooled for sequencing, and variation in per-sample TCR yields was attributed mainly to small differences in library volumes within the pool. In alopecia patients, the study followed how the peripheral blood TCR repertoire changed in vivo over primary and secondary sensitization to diphenylcyclopropenone (DPC), a hapten. Blood samples were taken from patients before sensitization (week 0) and then at 2, 6 and about 24 weeks after DPC sensitization. Blood for TCR sequencing was provided by twenty-nine alopecia patients at one to four time points (pre-sensitization, 2, 6 and 24 weeks). Study-wide conclusions, independent of this receptor: Patch test score correlated positively with the number of PT1 expanded TCRs, reaching significance at thresholds 8, 16 and 32 but not at 4. After repeated subsampling, changes were observed in the strength of the expansion versus patch-test correlation and in the threshold at which the correlation became significant. Expanded TCRs formed significantly more large CDR3 similarity clusters than pre-sensitization or healthy control sets, consistent with antigen-driven responses. Alopecia, a presumed autoimmune disease, was present in all patients, so the immune response of the patients might differ from that of healthy individuals. The number of TCRs above 1 in 1000 frequency did not change with DPC sensitization; there was no evidence of global repertoire structure alterations.

The receptor was isolated from a woman between 40 and 55 years old with alopecia areata. Some clones in this sample may be carry-over from other donors' samples. The chain employs TRBV29-1 and TRBJ1-1, with the D gene not confidently named. Sequences were derived from whole blood, sampled in connection with sensitization to the hapten diphenylcyclopropenone (DPC). The CDR3: CSVEERSAFF. The DNA reads TGCAGCGTTGAAGAGCGGAGCGCTTTCTTT.